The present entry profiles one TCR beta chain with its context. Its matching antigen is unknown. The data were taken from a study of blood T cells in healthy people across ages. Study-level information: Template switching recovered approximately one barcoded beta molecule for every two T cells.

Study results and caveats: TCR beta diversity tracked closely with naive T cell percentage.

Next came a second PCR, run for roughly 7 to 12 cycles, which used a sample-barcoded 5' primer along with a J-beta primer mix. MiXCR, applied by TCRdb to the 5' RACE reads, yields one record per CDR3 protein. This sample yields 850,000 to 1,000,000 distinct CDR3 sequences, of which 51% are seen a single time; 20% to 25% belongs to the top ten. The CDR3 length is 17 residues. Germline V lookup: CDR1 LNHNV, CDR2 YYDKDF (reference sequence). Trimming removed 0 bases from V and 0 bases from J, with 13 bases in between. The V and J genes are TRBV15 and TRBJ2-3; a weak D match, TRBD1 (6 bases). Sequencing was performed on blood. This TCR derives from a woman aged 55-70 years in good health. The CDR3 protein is CATSREGRTASTDTQYF. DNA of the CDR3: TGTGCCACCAGCAGAGAGGGGCGGACAGCTAGCACAGATACGCAGTATTTT. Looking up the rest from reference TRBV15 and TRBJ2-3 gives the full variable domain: DAMVIQNPRYQVTQFGKPVTLSCSQTLNHNVMYWYQQKSSQAPKLLFHYYDKDFNNEADTPDNFQSRRPNTSFCFLDIRSPGLGDTAMYLCATSREGRTASTDTQYFGPGTRLTVL.